This TCR beta chain was profiled in a study of beta chain features in type 1 diabetes. Study background: Age, gender, cell numbers and subset yield matched between patients and controls. Whole-study findings and limits: Among all four CD4+ subsets, Type 1 diabetes patients had TCRB CDR3s that were moderately but significantly shorter.

Every isolated RNA sample was fully reverse transcribed, so sequencing captured expressed TCRB transcripts. TCRdb keeps only in-frame clones here, not all; method: immunoSEQ multiplex PCR. The data contain about 370,000 clones, roughly 16% of them seen just once; the ten biggest clones take up about 0.018%. V was trimmed by 4 bases and J by 8 bases, leaving 23 bases between them. The CDR3 runs to 16 residues. In germline, CDR1 is LNHNV, CDR2 YYDKDF (reference sequence). On this clone: The antigen is not known.

This receptor was taken from a woman aged 18-29 years in good health. This sequence joins TRBV15 and TRBJ1-2; D perhaps matches TRBD1 (6 bases). The sequenced material came from naive CD4+ T cells from blood. As DNA, the CDR3 is TGTGCCACCAGCATCCAAGGAAGGGGGGGCTTAAAGGGCTACACCTTC. Its translation: CATSIQGRGGLKGYTF. Full variable domain (rest looked up from reference TRBV15 and TRBJ1-2): DAMVIQNPRYQVTQFGKPVTLSCSQTLNHNVMYWYQQKSSQAPKLLFHYYDKDFNNEADTPDNFQSRRPNTSFCFLDIRSPGLGDTAMYLCATSIQGRGGLKGYTFGSGTRLTVV.